Given below is one TCR beta chain in context. What it recognizes is unknown. Trimming took off 3 bases at V and 0 bases at J, with 9 bases between the two ends. Germline V gene lookup returns CDR1 MDHEN and CDR2 SYDVKM. This CDR3 region has 15 residues. The data belong to a study of cytomegalovirus exposure and HLA in healthy donors. Overall study findings and caveats: Later work associated roughly 15,000 TCR beta sequences with HLA alleles at 0.05 false discovery rate. Apart from CMV serostatus, no immune exposure information was available.

Researchers ran the PCR with 60 Vbeta and 13 Jbeta primers. Sequencing was performed with immunoSEQ multiplex PCR; in TCRdb, only in-frame clones are kept and a portion is missing. The sample records 120,000 to 150,000 clones, 65% to 85% being singletons. V is TRBV28 and J is TRBJ1-5; D is possibly TRBD1 (5 bases). Sequencing was performed on PBMCs. The source is a woman aged 40 to 50 in good health and CMV-seropositive. CDR3 coding DNA: TGTGCCAGCAGTTTCTTCAGGGCTAGCAATCAGCCCCAGCATTTT. It is translated as CASSFFRASNQPQHF.